Described below is a single TCR beta chain sequence and its context. Its antigen is currently unknown. This sample is part of a study of blood T cells in healthy people across ages. Study-level findings and limits: Higher diversity, along with more naive CD4+ cells, distinguished long-lived donors from aged donors.

It was with a sample-barcoded 5' primer and a J-beta primer mix that a second PCR of about 7 to 12 cycles was run. Template switching added a 12-random-nucleotide identifier to every cDNA molecule. TCRdb reprocessed the 5' RACE reads with MiXCR, giving one entry per CDR3 protein. The sample yields about 680,000 distinct CDR3 sequences, around 48% seen once. The sequencing input was blood. The clonotype was recovered from a woman aged 55-75 years in good health.

CDR3 nucleotide sequence: TGTGCCAGCAGTGAAGGATGGGAGATCTACGAGCAGTACTTC. Its translation is CASSEGWEIYEQYF. The chain combines TRBV2 with TRBJ2-7; D is possibly TRBD2 (5 bases). CDR1 and CDR2 from the germline V gene are SNHLY and FYNNEI. V lost 1 base and J lost 3, with 10 bases in between. CDR3 length: 14 amino acids.